This T cell receptor (beta chain) was captured in a study of vaccination and CD4 T cells after COVID-19. The wider study: Fewer than 10 convalescent patients had mild and one had severe PCR-confirmed SARS-CoV-2 disease. The convalescents were made up of six males and four females, two of whom were Hispanic.

Each CDR3 protein gets one entry after TCRdb re-called the PCR reads with MiXCR. The sample comprises about 40,000 distinct CDR3 sequences, around 33% of which are singletons, and about 5.3% rests with the top ten. This CDR3 is 12 amino acids long. With 8 bases removed from V and 0 bases from J, the gap between germline ends came to 8 bases. Per the germline V gene, CDR1 is SEHNR and CDR2 is FQNEAQ (reference sequence). Noted time point: late sampling 161 to 241 days after vaccination in three convalescent patients. Sequencing used CD4+ T cells from blood, obtained about 7 months after SARS-CoV-2 vaccination. This sequence was found in a human donor who had recovered from COVID-19. This sequence joins TRBV7-9 and TRBJ2-7; D gene unclear. The CDR3 spells CASSDSSYEQYF. DNA for the CDR3: TGTGCCAGCTCTGATTCCTCCTACGAGCAGTACTTC.